The 21 T cell receptor beta chains reported below all come from one sample, sequenced in a study of tissue T cells after allogeneic stem cell transplantation. Sequencing used immunoSEQ multiplex PCR; TCRdb keeps in-frame clones, though not all of them. In the table there are more than 6,000 clones, around 37% of which are singletons. Time point denoted: mouse harvest day 14 after allogeneic transplant. Each mouse received 10^7 T-cell-depleted marrow cells plus 10^6 splenic CD5+ T cells by tail vein. The sample comprised skin. The receptors shown here come from a female BALB/c mouse given C57BL/6 T cells with graft-versus-host disease after an allogeneic hematopoietic cell transplant.

This clone was seen a single time. The genes are named according to mouse. The read finishes 1 residue shy of the CDR3 end, and the germline J gene is used to complete it. V is TRBV5 and J is TRBJ1-1; D ambiguous. The CDR3 extends over 13 amino acids. Germline V gene data show CDR1 as LGHNA and CDR2 as YNLKQL (reference sequence). The V gene lost 4 bases and the J gene lost 1 base, with 7 bases spanning the gap. The CDR3 DNA, read in part, is TGTGCCAGCAGCCTTCGACAAAACACAGAAGTCTTC. Protein: CASSLRQNTEVF. The whole CDR3 is CASSLRQNTEVFF.

Note on this clone: Gene names follow the mouse nomenclature. The read ends 1 residue before the CDR3 terminus; that terminus is restored from the germline J gene. The rearrangement uses TRBV13-2 and TRBJ1-1, with D uncertain. The CDR3 extends over 10 amino acids. V was cut by 2 bases and J by 8 bases, with 4 bases left in between. From germline, CDR1 is NNHNN and CDR2 SYGAGS (reference sequence). This CDR3 is CASGDREVFF. CDR3 bases read: TGTGCCAGCGGTGACAGGGAAGTCTTC.

This clone qualifies as medium-sized. Gene names denote mouse genes. Sequencing ends 1 residue short of the CDR3 end; the germline J gene provides the rest. This chain joins TRBV26 and TRBJ2-3; D not resolved. The CDR3 consists of 12 residues. V gave up 5 bases and J gave up 0 bases, with 3 bases separating them. The germline CDR1 and CDR2 sequences are KGHPV and FQNQEV (reference sequence). The CDR3 loop is CASSISAETLYF. CDR3 bases read: TGTGCCAGCAGTATAAGTGCAGAAACGCTGTAT.

By share, this clone counts as medium-sized. Genes and germline are mouse. The read falls 1 residue short of the CDR3 end, and the missing part is taken from the germline J gene. This rearrangement joins TRBV2 to TRBJ1-4, with D possibly being TRBD1 (5 bases). The CDR3 loop spans 15 amino acids. The V end was cut by 0 bases, the J end by 3 bases, with 8 bases between. Germline V lookup: CDR1 LGHNA, CDR2 YSYQKL. The CDR3 here is CASSQEAGPNERLFF. Partial CDR3 DNA: TGTGCCAGCAGCCAAGAGGCAGGGCCCAACGAAAGATTATTT.

Points on this clone: The gene names here belong to mouse. The read terminates 1 residue before the CDR3 end, so the remaining end is supplied by the germline J gene. Other DNA sequences in the sample encode the same CDR3. The chain is built from TRBV26 and TRBJ1-1, with a tentative D call TRBD1 (5 bases). V was clipped by 3 bases and J by 0 bases, with 8 bases between them. CDR3 length equals 14 residues. Germline V gene sequence: CDR1 KGHPV, CDR2 FQNQEV (reference sequence). CDR3 protein: CASSLGTANTEVFF. The sequenced part of the CDR3 DNA is TGTGCCAGCAGTCTAGGGACGGCAAACACAGAAGTCTTC.

For this clone: Gene names denote mouse genes. With the read ending 1 residue before the CDR3 end, the germline J gene is used to fill in that end. V and J are TRBV3 and TRBJ1-2, with a possible D match to TRBD1 (6 bases). Trimming shortened V by 0 bases and J by 1 base, and 6 bases separated the two germline ends. Germline CDR1 reads SNHLY; CDR2 reads FYNGKV (reference sequence). This CDR3 has 14 residues. The chain's CDR3 is CASSLAGQNSDYTF. CDR3 DNA (partial): TGTGCCAGCAGCTTAGCGGGACAAAACTCCGACTACACC. The full variable domain, completed using reference TRBV3 and TRBJ1-2, is GPKVLQIPSHQIIDMGQMVTLNCDPVSNHLYFYWYKQILGQQMEFLVNFYNGKVMEKSKLFKDQFSVERPDGSYFTLKIQPTALEDSAVYFCASSLAGQNSDYTFGSGTRLLVI.

Worth noting for this clone: Germline and genes: mouse. Sequencing ends 1 residue short of the CDR3 end; the germline J gene provides the rest. This chain uses TRBV3 with TRBJ2-1, with TRBD1 matching 10 bases. With V trimmed by 5 bases and J by 3 bases, 4 bases remained unmatched. CDR1 SNHLY and CDR2 FYNGKV come from the germline V gene (reference sequence). This CDR3 comprises 15 residues. CDR3 amino acids: CASSQTGGGYAEQFF. CDR3 bases read: TGTGCCAGCAGCCAGACAGGGGGCGGCTATGCTGAGCAGTTC.

This clone was seen only a few times. The genes are named according to mouse. The read terminates 1 residue ahead of where the CDR3 ends, so the germline J gene completes it. The chain uses TRBV20 and TRBJ2-3; D might be TRBD1 (6 bases). The CDR3 totals 14 residues. Germline CDR1 is GFQATS and CDR2 is STVNSAI. V dropped 0 bases and J dropped 3 bases, with 10 bases sitting between them. CDR3 protein: CGARDHGTAETLYF. Partial CDR3 DNA: TGTGGTGCTAGGGATCATGGGACAGCAGAAACGCTGTAT.

This clone counts as medium-sized (0.01 to 0.1%). Genes here carry mouse names. Read sequence stops 1 residue before the CDR3 end, and the germline J gene provides the missing end. This chain uses TRBV26 with TRBJ1-4; D gene unclear. CDR3 length: 13 amino acids. Germline V gene data show CDR1 as KGHPV and CDR2 as FQNQEV (reference sequence). Trimming took 3 bases from V and 2 from J, leaving 4 bases between them. The CDR3 sequence is CASSLRSNERLFF. The CDR3 bases that were read are TGTGCCAGCAGTCTAAGGTCCAACGAAAGATTATTT. The entire variable domain, with the rest obtained from reference TRBV26 and TRBJ1-4, is as follows: NSKVIQTPRYLVKGQGQKAKMRCIPEKGHPVVFWYQQNKNNEFKFLINFQNQEVLQQIDMTEKRFSAECPSNSPCSLEIQSSEAGDSALYLCASSLRSNERLFFGHGTKLSVL.

With regard to this clone: These gene names are mouse names. The DNA ends 1 residue before the CDR3 does, and the rest of the CDR3 is filled in from the germline J gene. The gene calls are TRBV19 and TRBJ1-6; maybe TRBD1 (6 bases). TRBJ1-6 is an ORF, and what it does is uncertain. This CDR3 comprises 15 residues. V gave up 2 bases and J gave up 7 bases, with 13 bases separating them. CDR1 and CDR2 (germline): FNHDT, SITEND (reference sequence). The CDR3 protein is CASSIRQGLNSPLYF. CDR3 bases read: TGTGCCAGCAGTATTCGGCAGGGGCTAAATTCGCCCCTCTAC.

To note about this clone: Germline and genes here are mouse. The CDR3 is cut off 1 residue early in the read; its end comes from the germline J gene. The chain employs TRBV31 and TRBJ1-4, with a weak D call TRBD1 (6 bases). CDR1 GKSSPN and CDR2 SITVG come from the germline V gene. The CDR3 consists of 16 residues. Trimming shortened V by 0 bases and J by 5 bases, and 16 bases separated the two germline ends. This chain's CDR3 is CAWSLGGARKNERLFF. CDR3 DNA (partial): TGTGCCTGGAGTCTAGGGGGGGCGCGGAAGAACGAAAGATTATTT.

In its sample, this clone ranks as medium-sized. Gene labels here are mouse ones. The read ends 1 residue shy of where the CDR3 ends; the end is completed using the germline J gene. The chain joins TRBV26 to TRBJ2-4; 7 nucleotides line up with TRBD2. This CDR3 spans 16 amino acids. Germline CDR1 and CDR2: KGHPV and FQNQEV (reference sequence). V lost 6 bases and J lost 0; bases outside the gene matches: 9. The sequenced part of the CDR3 DNA is TGTGCCAGCAGCCGGATCTGGGGGACGAGTCAAAACACCTTGTAC. This sequence encodes CASSRIWGTSQNTLY. The whole CDR3 sequence reads CASSRIWGTSQNTLYF.

As concerns this clone: Genes and germline are mouse. The sequence runs out 1 residue before the end of the CDR3; the remainder is reconstructed from the germline J gene. This sequence joins TRBV15 and TRBJ2-4, with 11 bases fitting TRBD2. CDR1 and CDR2 (germline): SGHND, FRSKSL. V was pared by 1 base and J by 3 bases, with 9 bases of the junction left unmatched. This CDR3 comprises 18 residues. This CDR3 reads CASSLDWGGASAQNTLYF. The sequenced part of the CDR3 DNA is TGTGCCAGCAGTTTAGACTGGGGGGGCGCAAGCGCCCAAAACACCTTGTAC.

Sample share makes this clone large. Gene names denote mouse genes. The CDR3 extends 1 residue past the end of the read, so its final part is completed from the germline J gene. This rearrangement joins TRBV26 to TRBJ2-7, with TRBD1 as a possible D gene (6 bases). V lost 6 bases to trimming and J lost 5 bases, with 8 bases between them. The CDR3 has 11 residues. Per germline, CDR1 KGHPV and CDR2 FQNQEV (reference sequence). Incomplete CDR3 DNA: TGTGCCAGCAGCCGGGACAATGAACAGTAC. Translated: CASSRDNEQY. The entire CDR3 reads CASSRDNEQYF.

As regards this clone: Mouse names are used for the genes. The CDR3 bases that were read are TGTGCCAGCAGCCCTGGGACAGCAAACACCGGGCAGCTCTAC. It is translated as CASSPGTANTGQLY. The CDR3 in full is CASSPGTANTGQLYF. The chain combines TRBV15 with TRBJ2-2, with 7 positions matching TRBD1. The CDR3 end is not reached by the read, which stops 1 residue before it; the germline J gene fills it in. Germline CDR1 is SGHND and CDR2 is FRSKSL. V gave up 6 bases and J gave up 0 bases; unmatched junction bases: 4. The CDR3 has 15 amino acids. The full variable domain, rest sourced from reference TRBV15 and TRBJ2-2, is DAGVTQTPRHEVAEKGQTIILKCEPVSGHNDLFWYRQTKIQGLELLSYFRSKSLMEDGGAFKDRFKAEMLNSSFSTLKIQPTEPKDSAVYLCASSPGTANTGQLYFGEGSKLTVL.

A remark on this clone: Gene names are mouse gene names. The CDR3 end falls 1 residue outside the read, so it is completed with the germline J gene. This sequence joins TRBV26 and TRBJ2-5, with 11 bases lining up with TRBD1. Germline CDR1 and CDR2: KGHPV and FQNQEV (reference sequence). The CDR3 is 13 residues long. Trimming cost V 5 bases and J 6 bases; bases outside gene matches: 1. The DNA read from the CDR3 is TGTGCCAGCAGTGGGACAGGGGGGGACACCCAGTAC. This translates into CASSGTGGDTQY. The full CDR3 protein reads CASSGTGGDTQYF.

Regarding this clone: Genes and germline come from the mouse. The read falls 1 residue short of the CDR3 end, and the missing part is taken from the germline J gene. The chain has TRBV3 and TRBJ2-2, with D tentatively TRBD2 (6 bases). Germline CDR1 reads SNHLY; CDR2 reads FYNGKV (reference sequence). This CDR3 is 15 amino acids long. Deletions cut 1 base from V and 2 bases from J, with 8 bases between. CDR3 DNA (partial): TGTGCCAGCAGCTTAGGCTGGGGTAACACCGGGCAGCTCTAC. It yields the protein CASSLGWGNTGQLY. The whole CDR3 sequence reads CASSLGWGNTGQLYF.

Only a few counts were recorded for this clone. The listed genes are named as in mouse. The CDR3 end lies 1 residue beyond the end of the read and is filled in from the germline J gene. The chain joins TRBV26 to TRBJ1-3; D gene ambiguous. The germline V gene encodes CDR1 KGHPV and CDR2 FQNQEV (reference sequence). CDR3 size: 14 residues. The ends were cut back, 4 bases at V and 0 bases at J, with 7 bases in the middle. The part of the CDR3 DNA that was read is TGTGCCAGCAGTCGACAAAATTCTGGAAATACGCTCTAT. It yields the protein CASSRQNSGNTLY. The CDR3 in its entirety is CASSRQNSGNTLYF.

This clone is deemed medium-sized (0.01 to 0.1%). Gene labels here are mouse ones. The missing CDR3 end, 1 residue past where the read stops, is filled in from the germline J gene. The chain is built from TRBV26 and TRBJ1-3; no definite D call. The V gene lost 4 bases and the J gene lost 0 bases, with 4 bases spanning the gap. CDR3 length equals 13 residues. CDR1 is KGHPV, CDR2 FQNQEV, per germline (reference sequence). CDR3 sequence: CASSHYSGNTLYF. CDR3 DNA, as far as it was read: TGTGCCAGCAGTCACTATTCTGGAAATACGCTCTAT.

This clone was counted a few times. Gene names and germline refer to mouse. Sequencing ends 1 residue short of the CDR3 end; the germline J gene provides the rest. This sequence joins TRBV20 and TRBJ2-2; D assignment may be TRBD1 or TRBD2 (6 bases each). Germline lookup yields CDR1 GFQATS and CDR2 STVNSAI. Trimming left V 0 bases short and J 4 bases short, with 12 bases between. The length of the CDR3 is 15 residues. CDR3 loop: CGAREMGAGTGQLYF. The CDR3 bases that were read are TGTGGTGCTAGGGAGATGGGGGCAGGCACCGGGCAGCTCTAC.

About this clone itself: Mouse gene names and germline throughout. The read ends 1 residue early relative to the CDR3; the germline J gene fills the gap. The chain combines TRBV20 with TRBJ2-4; TRBD1 matches 9 bases. Trimming at V came to 0 bases and at J to 4 bases, leaving 8 bases not matched to a gene. Per the germline V gene, CDR1 is GFQATS and CDR2 is STVNSAI. The CDR3 has 16 amino acids. The CDR3 spells CGARDPPDRGENTLYF. The CDR3 bases that were read are TGTGGTGCTAGGGACCCTCCCGACAGGGGGGAAAACACCTTGTAC.